Given below is one T cell receptor beta chain in context. Profiled with immunoSEQ multiplex PCR; TCRdb holds only in-frame clones, not every one. The table records tens of thousands of clones, 84% of them present only once. These data are taken from a study of OX40 agonist ivuxolimab in advanced cancers. V was clipped by 4 bases and J by 1 base; unmatched bases: 7. The germline V gene has CDR1 SGDLS and CDR2 YYNGEE. The CDR3 length is 15 residues. This TCR was recovered from an adult with an advanced solid tumor such as melanoma, head and neck, liver or kidney cancer. This rearrangement joins TRBV9 to TRBJ2-7; 8 bases match TRBD1. The sample was CD4+ or CD8+ T cells sorted from blood, taken in a trial of the OX40 agonist ivuxolimab. The CDR3 here is CASSPRDRRSYEQYF. The CDR3 region has the DNA TGTGCCAGCAGCCCCCGGGACAGGAGGTCCTACGAGCAGTACTTC.